This is a list of T cell receptor beta chains from one sample in a study of response to subunit inactivated influenza vaccine. One entry per CDR3 protein, called by TCRdb with MiXCR from the RT-PCR reads. The sample has over 650,000 distinct CDR3 sequences, roughly 18% seen once. The source material was PBMCs from blood, sampled 5 to 6 days after vaccination. Receptors originate from a man aged 45 to 65 who received an inactivated influenza vaccine. The CDR3 runs from the conserved cysteine through the conserved F or W. A D gene is named only where the DNA matches it firmly. Clone size, where shown, is once, few, many, or a class for clones that have expanded.

J	size	V	D	CDR3	DNA
TRBJ2-1	.	TRBV7-3	.	CASSLMRFQRSKGASYNEQFF	TGTGCCAGCAGCTTAATGAGGTTTCAGCGGTCCAAAGGGGCCTCCTACAATGAGCAGTTCTTC
TRBJ2-1	few	TRBV15	.	CATSRDQLADEQFF	TGTGCCACCAGCAGAGACCAACTAGCCGATGAGCAGTTCTTC
TRBJ2-5	few	TRBV6-1	.	CATRLQGAGVWETQYF	TGTGCCACTCGTCTCCAAGGGGCAGGGGTATGGGAGACCCAGTACTTC
TRBJ2-5	.	TRBV12-3/TRBV12-4	.	CASSLQWPIPQYF	TGTGCCAGCAGTTTGCAGTGGCCGATTCCCCAGTACTTC
TRBJ2-7	few	TRBV30	.	CAWSVHRSYEQYF	TGTGCCTGGAGTGTGCACAGGAGCTACGAGCAGTACTTC
TRBJ2-7	.	TRBV2	.	CAGEPSTVSYEQYF	TGTGCCGGGGAGCCGTCGACAGTCTCCTACGAGCAGTACTTC
TRBJ2-7	.	TRBV5-8	.	CASSITAGSEQYF	TGTGCCAGCAGCATTACCGCGGGGAGCGAGCAGTACTTC
TRBJ2-1	.	TRBV20-1	.	CSAPGTNPINEQFF	TGCAGTGCGCCCGGGACAAACCCTATCAATGAGCAGTTCTTC
TRBJ2-3	few	TRBV9	.	CASSEETVTDTQYF	TGTGCCAGCAGCGAGGAGACAGTCACAGATACGCAGTATTTT
TRBJ2-3	.	TRBV7-9	.	CASNFLPGEESTDTQYF	TGTGCCAGCAACTTTTTGCCTGGGGAGGAGAGCACAGATACGCAGTATTTT
TRBJ2-7	few	TRBV5-1	.	CASSLAEGLGEQYF	TGCGCCAGCAGCTTGGCCGAGGGACTTGGCGAGCAGTACTTC
TRBJ2-1	.	TRBV15	TRBD2	CATSSSGLAAEQFF	TGTGCCACCAGCAGCTCGGGACTAGCGGCCGAGCAGTTCTTC
TRBJ2-2	.	TRBV7-9	.	CASAENANTGELFF	TGTGCCAGCGCAGAAAACGCGAACACCGGGGAGCTGTTTTTT
TRBJ1-1	few	TRBV27	.	CASSLYAGMNTEAFF	TGTGCCAGCAGTTTATACGCAGGAATGAACACTGAAGCTTTCTTT
TRBJ2-1	few	TRBV24-1	TRBD2	CATSPGLLGGNEQFF	TGTGCCACCAGCCCCGGGCTGTTGGGGGGGAATGAGCAGTTCTTC
TRBJ2-1	.	TRBV24-1	.	CATSGNRLYNEQFF	TGTGCCACCAGTGGGAACAGATTATACAATGAGCAGTTCTTC
TRBJ2-1	few	TRBV11-2	.	CASRLTGRGLYNEQFF	TGTGCCAGCAGGCTTACAGGACGGGGTCTCTACAATGAGCAGTTCTTC
TRBJ1-1	once	TRBV20-1	.	CSARSRGGSAWAFF	TGCAGTGCCCGTTCCCGCGGGGGATCTGCATGGGCTTTCTTT
TRBJ2-1	.	TRBV28	.	CASSPGVTGPYNEQFF	TGTGCCAGCAGCCCCGGGGTTACGGGCCCCTACAATGAGCAGTTCTTC
TRBJ2-7	.	TRBV28	.	CASSPSNSEQYF	TGTGCCAGCAGTCCCTCAAATAGCGAGCAGTACTTC
TRBJ1-6	.	TRBV5-4	.	CASSLDGTTNSPLHF	TGTGCCAGCAGCTTGGATGGGACAACTAATTCACCCCTCCACTTT
TRBJ2-5	few	TRBV29-1	.	CSVGVLKETQYF	TGCAGCGTTGGAGTTCTGAAAGAGACCCAGTACTTC
TRBJ2-2	.	TRBV9	TRBD1	CASGQADLNTGELFF	TGTGCCAGTGGACAGGCGGACCTTAACACCGGGGAGCTGTTTTTT
TRBJ2-5	.	TRBV7-8	.	CASSLTGSTETQYF	TGTGCCAGCAGCTTAACAGGGTCGACAGAGACCCAGTACTTC
TRBJ1-2	many	TRBV20-1	.	CSARGGQGGGYTF	TGCAGTGCTAGGGGTGGGCAAGGCGGTGGCTACACCTTC
TRBJ2-1	few	TRBV18	.	CASSPSLSSYNEQFF	TGTGCCAGCTCACCTTCACTTAGCTCCTACAATGAGCAGTTCTTC
TRBJ1-4	few	TRBV7-2	.	CASSIRTGRGEKLFF	TGTGCCAGCAGCATCCGGACGGGCCGGGGTGAAAAACTGTTTTTT
TRBJ2-7	.	TRBV21-1	.	CASSKGSRSPIYEQYF	TGTGCCAGCAGCAAGGGGAGTCGGTCCCCAATTTACGAGCAGTACTTC
TRBJ2-7	.	TRBV20-1	.	CSAHSSETNYEQYF	TGCAGTGCTCATTCTAGCGAGACTAACTACGAGCAGTACTTC
TRBJ2-5	.	TRBV18	.	CASSPPGRGTLKETQYF	TGTGCCAGCTCACCACCGGGCAGGGGCACCCTGAAAGAGACCCAGTACTTC
TRBJ2-2	.	TRBV11-2	.	CASRNHRQGRTGELFF	TGTGCCAGCCGTAACCACCGGCAGGGACGGACCGGGGAGCTGTTTTTT
TRBJ2-3	few	TRBV7-2	TRBD2	CASSLRKRGQMTDTQYF	TGTGCCAGCAGCCTCCGAAAGCGGGGTCAGATGACAGATACGCAGTATTTT
TRBJ2-7	.	TRBV20-1	.	CSARDPIRAYEQYF	TGCAGTGCTAGAGATCCCATACGGGCCTACGAGCAGTACTTC
TRBJ2-3	.	TRBV9	.	CASSVVVGADTQYF	TGTGCCAGCAGCGTAGTAGTGGGGGCAGATACGCAGTATTTT
TRBJ2-7	.	TRBV20-1	.	CSASRGGTREQYF	TGCAGTGCTAGTCGAGGGGGGACACGCGAGCAGTACTTC
TRBJ2-5	.	TRBV29-1	.	CSVVRSRVANQETQYF	TGCAGCGTTGTTCGGAGTCGAGTTGCTAACCAAGAGACCCAGTACTTC
TRBJ2-7	many	TRBV6-6	.	CASSYAGGAEQYF	TGTGCCAGCAGTTACGCAGGAGGGGCCGAGCAGTACTTC
TRBJ2-2	few	TRBV6-5	TRBD1	CASSYSPPGGNTGELFF	TGTGCCAGCAGTTACTCCCCCCCAGGGGGCAACACCGGGGAGCTGTTTTTT
TRBJ2-2	few	TRBV7-2	TRBD1	CASSALTGTYTGELFF	TGTGCCAGCAGCGCCTTGACAGGGACATACACCGGGGAGCTGTTTTTT
TRBJ2-3	.	TRBV4-1	TRBD1	CASSQGDRPLDTQYF	TGCGCCAGCAGCCAAGGGGACAGACCGTTAGATACGCAGTATTTT
TRBJ1-6	few	TRBV7-9	.	CASSLDPRKPLHF	TGTGCCAGCAGCTTAGACCCCCGGAAACCCCTCCACTTT
TRBJ2-3	.	TRBV12-3/TRBV12-4	.	CASRRMYSSTDTQYF	TGTGCCAGCAGGAGGATGTACTCAAGTACAGATACGCAGTATTTT
TRBJ2-7	.	TRBV29-1	.	CSVEEGLGFGQYF	TGCAGCGTTGAAGAAGGCCTGGGGTTCGGGCAGTACTTC
TRBJ2-7	.	TRBV7-2	.	CASSPRAGIIYEQYF	TGTGCCAGCAGCCCCCGGGCCGGAATAATTTACGAGCAGTACTTC
TRBJ1-1	.	TRBV4-3	TRBD1	CASSQEWAGGAFF	TGCGCCAGCAGCCAAGAATGGGCAGGGGGTGCTTTCTTT
TRBJ2-1	.	TRBV18	TRBD2	CASSLTSGLQGEQFF	TGTGCCAGCTCACTTACTAGCGGATTACAGGGTGAGCAGTTCTTC
TRBJ2-4	few	TRBV4-3	.	CASSQDGELASKNIQYF	TGCGCCAGCAGCCAAGATGGGGAGCTAGCGTCCAAAAACATTCAGTACTTC
TRBJ2-3	.	TRBV4-2	.	CASSQDAGQSTDTQYF	TGTGCCAGCAGCCAAGATGCGGGACAGTCCACAGATACGCAGTATTTT
TRBJ1-2	.	TRBV10-1	.	CASSEQPDYGYTF	TGCGCCAGCAGTGAGCAACCAGACTATGGCTACACCTTC